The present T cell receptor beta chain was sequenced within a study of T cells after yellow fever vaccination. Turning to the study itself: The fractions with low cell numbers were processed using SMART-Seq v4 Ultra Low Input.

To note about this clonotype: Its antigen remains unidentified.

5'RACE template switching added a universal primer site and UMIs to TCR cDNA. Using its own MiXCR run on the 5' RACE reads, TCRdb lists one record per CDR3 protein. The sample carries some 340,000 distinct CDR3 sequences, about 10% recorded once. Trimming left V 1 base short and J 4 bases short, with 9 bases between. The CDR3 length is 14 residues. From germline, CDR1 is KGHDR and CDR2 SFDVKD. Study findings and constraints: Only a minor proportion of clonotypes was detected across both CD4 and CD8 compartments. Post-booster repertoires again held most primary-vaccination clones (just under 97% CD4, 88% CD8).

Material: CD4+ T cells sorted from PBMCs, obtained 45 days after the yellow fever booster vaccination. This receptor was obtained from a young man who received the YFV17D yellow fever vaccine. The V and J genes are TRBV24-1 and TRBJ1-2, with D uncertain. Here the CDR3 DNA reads TGTGCCACCAGTGATTTTCGCATAAGCTATGGCTACACCTTC. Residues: CATSDFRISYGYTF.